The rows below give T cell receptor beta chains drawn from one sample of a study of cytomegalovirus exposure and HLA in healthy donors. Some clones are missing from TCRdb's copy, which holds only in-frame ones; the method was immunoSEQ multiplex PCR. The profile shows around 160,000 clones, around four fifths of them singletons. Sequencing was done on a sample of PBMCs. The source is a male donor in good health and CMV-seronegative. CDR3s include the opening cysteine and the closing phenylalanine or tryptophan. The order of the fields is D gene, V gene, clone size, J gene, CDR3 protein, CDR3 DNA. The D gene is left open where the match is weak. For some rows the clone size is stated as once, few or many, or as a class when expanded; others skip it.

TRBD2	TRBV9	NA	TRBJ2-3	CASSVEGSGSDTQYF	TGTGCCAGCAGCGTAGAGGGTAGCGGGAGTGATACGCAGTATTTT
NA	TRBV18	few	TRBJ1-3	CASSPLHQEGGNTIYF	TGTGCCAGCTCACCCCTTCATCAGGAAGGTGGAAACACCATATATTTT
TRBD1	TRBV9	NA	TRBJ1-2	CASSVGQTTVGYTF	TGTGCCAGCAGCGTGGGACAGACCACTGTTGGCTACACCTTC
NA	TRBV6-5	NA	TRBJ1-2	CASSSPRGSSYGYTF	TGTGCCAGCAGTTCCCCCAGGGGTTCGAGCTATGGCTACACCTTC
NA	TRBV5-1	NA	TRBJ2-2	CASSLAGTGELFF	TGCGCCAGCAGCTTGGCCGGGACCGGGGAGCTGTTTTTT
NA	TRBV6-5	NA	TRBJ1-3	CASITGSGNTIYF	TGTGCCAGCATCACAGGGTCTGGAAACACCATATATTTT
TRBD2	TRBV19	NA	TRBJ2-1	CASMSVAGLYNEQFF	TGTGCCAGTATGTCGGTAGCGGGGCTCTACAATGAGCAGTTCTTC
NA	TRBV6-6	NA	TRBJ2-4	CASSFPSGQSNIQYF	TGTGCCAGCAGTTTCCCAAGTGGACAATCAAACATTCAGTACTTC
NA	TRBV27	NA	TRBJ1-1	CASSSPGGIEAFF	TGTGCCAGCAGTTCACCGGGGGGCATTGAGGCTTTCTTT
NA	TRBV7-2	NA	TRBJ1-5	CASSLGQSNQPQHF	TGTGCCAGCAGCTTAGGACAGAGCAATCAGCCCCAGCATTTT
NA	TRBV6-6	NA	TRBJ1-4	CASSYGQGLDEKLFF	TGTGCCAGCAGTTACGGGCAGGGGCTAGACGAAAAACTGTTTTTT
NA	TRBV7-2	NA	TRBJ2-1	CASSLQALEQFF	TGTGCCAGCAGCTTACAAGCCCTAGAGCAGTTCTTC
NA	TRBV5-5	NA	TRBJ2-7	CASSVRTDEQYF	TGTGCCAGCAGCGTACGGACAGACGAGCAGTACTTC
NA	TRBV19	few	TRBJ2-3	CASGPTRTDTQYF	TGTGCCAGTGGCCCCACACGCACAGATACGCAGTATTTT
TRBD1	TRBV2	NA	TRBJ1-2	CASSGTRQGADGYTF	TGTGCCAGCAGTGGGACGAGACAGGGGGCGGATGGCTACACCTTC
NA	TRBV30	NA	TRBJ2-3	CARAAPGGTDTQYF	TGTGCCCGGGCGGCACCGGGGGGCACAGATACGCAGTATTTT
TRBD1	TRBV19	NA	TRBJ1-4	CASSITGTGSEKLFF	TGTGCCAGTAGTATTACCGGGACAGGCTCTGAAAAACTGTTTTTT
NA	TRBV5-1	NA	TRBJ2-3	CASSLGEGTDTQYF	TGCGCCAGCAGCTTAGGGGAAGGGACAGATACGCAGTATTTT
TRBD1	TRBV27	once	TRBJ1-1	CASSLFSRTGTGLLEGFF	TGTGCCAGCAGTTTATTCTCCCGAACGGGGACAGGGCTCCTTGAAGGTTTCTTT
TRBD2	TRBV5-4	NA	TRBJ2-7	CASRLAGGPYEQYF	TGTGCCAGCAGGCTAGCGGGAGGGCCCTACGAGCAGTACTTC
NA	TRBV7-3	NA	TRBJ2-1	CASSLRASSYNEQFF	TGTGCCAGCAGCTTAAGGGCGAGCTCCTACAATGAGCAGTTCTTC
NA	TRBV11-3	few	TRBJ2-3	CASSSTRTPTDTQYF	TGTGCCAGCAGCTCCACCCGGACACCCACAGATACGCAGTATTTT